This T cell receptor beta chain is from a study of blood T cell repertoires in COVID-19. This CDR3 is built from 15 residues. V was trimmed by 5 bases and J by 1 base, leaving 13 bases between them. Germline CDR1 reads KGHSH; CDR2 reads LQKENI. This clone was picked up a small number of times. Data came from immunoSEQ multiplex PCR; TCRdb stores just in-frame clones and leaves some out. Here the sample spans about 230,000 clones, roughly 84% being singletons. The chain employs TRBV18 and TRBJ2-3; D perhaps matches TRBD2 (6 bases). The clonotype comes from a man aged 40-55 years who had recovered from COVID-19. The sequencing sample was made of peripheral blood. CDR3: CASSRPGLGTDTQYF. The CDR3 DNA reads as TGTGCCAGCTCAAGGCCGGGACTTGGCACAGATACGCAGTATTTT.